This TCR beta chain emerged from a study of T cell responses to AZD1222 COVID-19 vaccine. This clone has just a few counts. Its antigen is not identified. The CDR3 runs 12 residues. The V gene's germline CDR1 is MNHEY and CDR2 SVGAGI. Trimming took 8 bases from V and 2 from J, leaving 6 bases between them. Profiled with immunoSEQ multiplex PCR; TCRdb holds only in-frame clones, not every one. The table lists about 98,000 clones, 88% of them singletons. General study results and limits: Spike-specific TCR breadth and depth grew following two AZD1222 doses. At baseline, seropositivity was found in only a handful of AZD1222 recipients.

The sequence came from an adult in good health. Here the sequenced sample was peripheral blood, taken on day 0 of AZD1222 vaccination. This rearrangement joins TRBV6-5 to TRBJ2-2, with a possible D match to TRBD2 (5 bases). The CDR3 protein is CASGSNTGELFF. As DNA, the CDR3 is TGTGCCAGCGGGAGTAACACCGGGGAGCTGTTTTTT.